The 18 T cell receptor beta chains presented below share a single source sample, sequenced in a study of CDR3 diversity in severe acne. Using its own MiXCR run on the PCR reads, TCRdb lists one record per CDR3 protein. Among over 100,000 distinct CDR3 sequences listed, approximately 47% were seen once. Sequencing used blood. The source of these receptors is a male donor with acne.

With regard to this clonotype: The missing conserved phenylalanine or tryptophan at the end of this CDR3 makes a read error likely. No DNA is shown, since the ends of the CDR3 on it are uncertain; the CDR3 is the one TCRdb lists. The chain uses TRBV2 and TRBJ2-3. Germline V gene lookup returns CDR1 SNHLY and CDR2 FYNNEI. Both ends counted, the CDR3 spans 15 residues. The CDR3 reads CASSEIGSSTDTQCY.

The gene calls are TRBV9 and TRBJ2-1; 9 bases agree with TRBD2. The CDR3 has 15 amino acids. V trimming: 5 bases; J trimming: 2 bases; junction bases outside the gene matches: 5. Germline V gives CDR1 SGDLS, CDR2 YYNGEE. This CDR3 is CASSISGSTYNEQFF. As DNA, the CDR3 is TGTGCCAGCAGTATTAGCGGGAGTACCTACAATGAGCAGTTCTTC.

The chain recombines TRBV7-2 with TRBJ1-5; D is unclear. V was cut by 5 bases and J by 1 base, with 12 bases left in between. Germline lookup yields CDR1 SGHTA and CDR2 FQGNSA. The CDR3 consists of 15 residues. This chain's CDR3 is CASSVEVGSNQPQHF. DNA for the CDR3: TGTGCCAGCAGCGTTGAGGTCGGGAGCAATCAGCCCCAGCATTTT.

This rearrangement joins TRBV12-3 or TRBV12-4 to TRBJ2-7, with 8 bases aligning to TRBD2. There are 16 residues in the CDR3. This CDR3 is CASGLWLAGGTYEQYF. The CDR3 DNA follows: TGTGCTAGTGGTTTGTGGCTAGCGGGTGGGACCTACGAGCAGTACTTC.

The chain uses TRBV20-1 and TRBJ2-7, with 13 nucleotides matching TRBD2. CDR1 is DFQATT and CDR2 is SNEGSKA in the germline V gene (reference sequence). The CDR3 is made up of 17 amino acids. The V and J ends lost 6 bases and 5 bases, in that order; junction bases with no gene match: 16. CDR3 in DNA: TGCAGTGCCACCAGCAGAGAAGGACTAGCGGGAGTCGACGAGCAGTACTTC. Translated: CSATSREGLAGVDEQYF.

This clonotype was seen many times. The rearrangement links TRBV11-2 to TRBJ1-2, with D uncertain. Germline V gene sequence: CDR1 SGHAT, CDR2 FQNNGV. V gave up 3 bases and J gave up 2 bases, with 7 bases separating them. The CDR3 is 13 residues long. The DNA of the CDR3 is TGTGCCAGCAGCTTGGTTGAGAACTATGGCTACACCTTC. As protein: CASSLVENYGYTF.

This clonotype was counted a few times. The gene calls are TRBV7-9 and TRBJ1-6; no firm D call. CDR3 length: 14 residues. CDR1 SEHNR and CDR2 FQNEAQ come from the germline V gene (reference sequence). V was pared by 1 base and J by 7 bases, with 8 bases between. The CDR3 here is CASSLVMGNSPLHF. The CDR3 DNA is TGTGCCAGCAGCTTAGTGATGGGGAATTCACCCCTCCACTTT.

Note on this clonotype: A junction end diverges from the germline sequence, so it may reflect a read error. The CDR3 sequence is CASSLGARTGNYGQYF. The CDR3 coding sequence is TGTGCCAGCAGTTTAGGGGCGAGGACAGGTAATTACGGGCAGTACTTC. The chain links TRBV7-8 to TRBJ2-7, with TRBD1 identical over 7 bases. This CDR3 has 16 amino acids. Looked up from germline, CDR1 is SGHVS and CDR2 is FQNEAQ.

This clonotype appeared many times. The chain employs TRBV2 and TRBJ2-1; 12 bases are a match to TRBD2. The CDR3 runs 15 residues. CDR1 is SNHLY, CDR2 FYNNEI, per germline. J lost 4 bases, V lost 5 bases, and 3 bases had no gene match. The CDR3 protein is CASSKGLAGYNEQFF. In DNA, the CDR3 is TGTGCCAGCAGTAAAGGACTAGCGGGGTACAATGAGCAGTTCTTC.

At least ten counts were recorded for this clonotype. The gene calls are TRBV25-1 and TRBJ1-3; a weak D match, TRBD1 (5 bases). Per the germline V gene, CDR1 is MGHDK and CDR2 is SYGVNS. V was shortened by 0 bases and J by 2 bases, with 20 bases between the two germline ends. The CDR3 is 19 residues long. This CDR3 reads CASSEYGGLRGVPGNTIYF. CDR3 coding DNA: TGTGCCAGCAGTGAATATGGGGGACTACGGGGGGTACCTGGAAACACCATATATTTT.

This clonotype was picked up many times. This chain uses TRBV12-3 or TRBV12-4 with TRBJ2-3; 7 nucleotides match TRBD1. The CDR3 totals 15 residues. The J segment lost 1 base and the V segment lost 3 bases, leaving 4 bases of the junction unmatched. CDR3 in amino acids: CASSFRGGRTDTQYF. CDR3 DNA: TGTGCCAGCAGTTTTAGAGGGGGCCGCACAGATACGCAGTATTTT.

The chain combines TRBV12-3 or TRBV12-4 with TRBJ2-5, with D hard to call. The CDR3 sequence is 13 residues long. The germline V and J ends were trimmed by 5 bases and 4 bases, with 11 bases remaining between them. CDR3 residues: CASSPDLGETQYF. The CDR3 nucleotides are TGTGCCAGCAGTCCGGACCTTGGAGAGACCCAGTACTTC.

This clonotype occurred many times. The chain is built from TRBV28 and TRBJ2-7; 8 nucleotides line up with TRBD2. The junction had 5 bases not matched to a gene; V was cut back by 7 bases and J by 3 bases. The CDR3 is 13 amino acids. In germline, CDR1 is MDHEN, CDR2 SYDVKM. This CDR3 is CASNPGGDYEQYF. CDR3 bases: TGTGCCAGCAATCCGGGGGGGGACTACGAGCAGTACTTC.

A single count supports this clonotype. The gene calls are TRBV15 and TRBJ1-6; D call uncertain. From germline, CDR1 is LNHNV and CDR2 YYDKDF (reference sequence). The CDR3 sequence is 13 residues long. Between the trimmed V and J ends, which lost 3 bases and 8 bases, there was a span of 8 bases. The CDR3 loop is CATSSFGHSPLHF. As DNA, the CDR3 is TGTGCCACCAGCAGTTTCGGGCATTCACCCCTCCACTTT.

This clonotype was observed at least ten times. V and J are TRBV20-1 and TRBJ2-3; D possibly corresponds to TRBD1 (6 bases). V was shortened by 6 bases and J by 2 bases, with 12 bases between the two germline ends. The CDR3 runs to 13 residues. The germline V gene encodes CDR1 DFQATT and CDR2 SNEGSKA (reference sequence). The DNA for the CDR3 is TGCAGTGCAGAAGGACAGATCACAGATACGCAGTATTTT. It specifies CSAEGQITDTQYF.

V and J are TRBV9 and TRBJ2-2; D unresolved. This CDR3 is 13 amino acids long. From germline, CDR1 is SGDLS and CDR2 YYNGEE. Trimming took 0 bases from V and 2 from J, leaving 2 bases between them. CDR3 in amino acids: CASSVGNTGELFF. The CDR3 DNA is TGTGCCAGCAGCGTAGGAAACACCGGGGAGCTGTTTTTT.

The J gene is TRBJ2-1, the V gene TRBV25-1; 11 nucleotides agree with TRBD2. V gave up 7 bases and J gave up 5 bases; unmatched junction bases: 4. CDR3 length: 14 amino acids. Germline values: CDR1 MGHDK, CDR2 SYGVNS. As DNA, the CDR3 is TGTGCCAGCACTCCTAGCGGGAGGCACAATGAGCAGTTCTTC. Its translation is CASTPSGRHNEQFF.

This clonotype was recorded once. This rearrangement joins TRBV2 to TRBJ1-1; D is possibly TRBD1 (6 bases). The CDR3 consists of 15 residues. V lost 5 bases, J lost 6 bases, and 19 bases lay in between. CDR1 and CDR2 from the germline V gene are SNHLY and FYNNEI. In DNA, the CDR3 is TGTGCCAGCAGTCCGTCAGGAAACAGGGCCGCTGAAGCTTTCTTT. Encoded protein: CASSPSGNRAAEAFF.